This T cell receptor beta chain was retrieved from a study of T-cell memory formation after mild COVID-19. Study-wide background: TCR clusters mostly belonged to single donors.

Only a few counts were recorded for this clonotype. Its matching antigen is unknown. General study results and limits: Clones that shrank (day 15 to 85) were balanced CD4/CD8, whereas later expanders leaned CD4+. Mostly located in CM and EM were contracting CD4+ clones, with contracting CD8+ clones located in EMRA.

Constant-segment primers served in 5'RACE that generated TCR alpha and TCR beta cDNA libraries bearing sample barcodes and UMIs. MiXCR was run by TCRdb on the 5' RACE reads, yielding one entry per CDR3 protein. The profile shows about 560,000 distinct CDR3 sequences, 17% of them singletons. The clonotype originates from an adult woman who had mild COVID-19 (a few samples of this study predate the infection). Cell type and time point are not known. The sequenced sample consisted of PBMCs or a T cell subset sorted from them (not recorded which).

CDR3 amino acids: CASSYDTNQPQHF. Written as DNA, the CDR3 is TGTGCCAGCAGCTACGACACGAATCAGCCCCAGCATTTT. The rearrangement joins TRBV11-2 to TRBJ1-5, with unresolved D. Trimming took 4 bases from V and 4 from J, leaving 8 bases between them. The length of the CDR3 is 13 residues. Germline loops: CDR1 SGHAT, CDR2 FQNNGV.